A selection of T cell receptor beta chains follows, all from one sample in a study of Graves' ophthalmopathy and Graves' hyperthyroidism. TCRdb reprocessed the multiplex PCR reads with MiXCR, giving one entry per CDR3 protein. The table includes under 800,000 distinct CDR3 sequences, approximately 22% detected once. The sample comprised peripheral blood. The receptors were sampled from a woman younger than 30 with stable Graves' hyperthyroidism. Some clones in this sample may be carry-over from other donors' samples. CDR3s include the opening cysteine and the closing phenylalanine or tryptophan. Each record gives: D gene, J gene, clone size, V gene, CDR3 DNA, CDR3 protein. The D gene is left open where the match is weak. Only some rows state a clone size, as once, few, many or a class for expanded clones.

D gene: NA
J gene: TRBJ1-2
clone size: NA
V gene: TRBV27
CDR3 DNA: TGTGCCAGCAGTTTTAACGGTGACTATGGCTACACCTTC
CDR3 protein: CASSFNGDYGYTF

D gene: TRBD2
J gene: TRBJ2-5
clone size: few
V gene: TRBV27
CDR3 DNA: TGTGCCAGCAGTTTTGTTTATGGTCTAGCGGGACAAGAGACCCAGTACTTC
CDR3 protein: CASSFVYGLAGQETQYF

D gene: NA
J gene: TRBJ2-7
clone size: many
V gene: TRBV7-3
CDR3 DNA: TGTGCCAGCAGCTTATTTAAGGGGGCCTACGAGCAGTACTTC
CDR3 protein: CASSLFKGAYEQYF

D gene: NA
J gene: TRBJ1-1
clone size: many
V gene: TRBV7-2
CDR3 DNA: TGTGCCAGCAGACTAAACGGGGACACTGAAGCTTTCTTT
CDR3 protein: CASRLNGDTEAFF

D gene: NA
J gene: TRBJ2-7
clone size: NA
V gene: TRBV6-5
CDR3 DNA: TGTGCCAGCAGTTACTCGAAGCAGGCCTACGAGCAGTACTTC
CDR3 protein: CASSYSKQAYEQYF

D gene: NA
J gene: TRBJ1-3
clone size: many
V gene: TRBV3-1
CDR3 DNA: TGTGCCAGCAGCCAGACGACAGCGACCTCTGGAAACACCATATATTTT
CDR3 protein: CASSQTTATSGNTIYF

D gene: NA
J gene: TRBJ2-7
clone size: few
V gene: TRBV24-1
CDR3 DNA: TGTGCCACCAGGGATTTGCTAGTTCCCAAGTACGTGTACTTC
CDR3 protein: CATRDLLVPKYVYF

D gene: NA
J gene: TRBJ1-5
clone size: NA
V gene: TRBV28
CDR3 DNA: TGTGCCAGCAGTTTAGCGGGACCCGACGGGTCCCAGCATTTT
CDR3 protein: CASSLAGPDGSQHF

D gene: TRBD2
J gene: TRBJ2-7
clone size: NA
V gene: TRBV6-2/TRBV6-3
CDR3 DNA: TGTGCCAGCAATCGTCTAGCGGGCTACTACGAGCAGTACTTC
CDR3 protein: CASNRLAGYYEQYF

D gene: NA
J gene: TRBJ2-7
clone size: NA
V gene: TRBV6-2/TRBV6-3
CDR3 DNA: TGTGCCAGCAGTTACCCCGCTTACGAGCAGTACTTC
CDR3 protein: CASSYPAYEQYF

D gene: NA
J gene: TRBJ1-5
clone size: many
V gene: TRBV6-1
CDR3 DNA: TGTGCCAGCCCTAGGGGGGGCTTTAGCAATCAGCCCCAGCATTTT
CDR3 protein: CASPRGGFSNQPQHF

D gene: TRBD1
J gene: TRBJ2-7
clone size: many
V gene: TRBV13
CDR3 DNA: TGTGCCAGCAGCCCCCGGGGACAGGGGAGGAACTACGAGCAGTACTTC
CDR3 protein: CASSPRGQGRNYEQYF

D gene: TRBD1
J gene: TRBJ2-7
clone size: many
V gene: TRBV6-1
CDR3 DNA: TGTGCCAGCAGTGACTTCGGGACAGGGGACCACGAGCAGTACTTC
CDR3 protein: CASSDFGTGDHEQYF

D gene: NA
J gene: TRBJ2-7
clone size: many
V gene: TRBV7-2
CDR3 DNA: TGTGCCAGCAGCTTTACGGGACGTACGGCTTCCTACGAGCAGTACTTC
CDR3 protein: CASSFTGRTASYEQYF

D gene: NA
J gene: TRBJ2-2
clone size: NA
V gene: TRBV7-7
CDR3 DNA: TGTGCCAGCAGCCCCCAGGGCCCGAATACCGGGGAGCTGTTTTTT
CDR3 protein: CASSPQGPNTGELFF

D gene: NA
J gene: TRBJ1-2
clone size: many
V gene: TRBV18
CDR3 DNA: TGTGCCAGCTCACTATCCCCCGCAGGATCATCGACTCCCTATGGCTACACCTTC
CDR3 protein: CASSLSPAGSSTPYGYTF

D gene: NA
J gene: TRBJ2-5
clone size: NA
V gene: TRBV4-1
CDR3 DNA: TGCGCCAGCAGCGAGTTGGGCATCTGGGGAGAGACCCAGTACTTC
CDR3 protein: CASSELGIWGETQYF

D gene: NA
J gene: TRBJ2-4
clone size: few
V gene: TRBV7-6
CDR3 DNA: TGTGCCAGCAGCCCGACCGCCCAGGGAGCGACCAAAAACATTCAGTACTTC
CDR3 protein: CASSPTAQGATKNIQYF

D gene: NA
J gene: TRBJ2-7
clone size: few
V gene: TRBV6-5
CDR3 DNA: TGTGCCAGCAGTTACTCTTTTCAGTCAGGAGTCTACGAGCAGTACTTC
CDR3 protein: CASSYSFQSGVYEQYF

D gene: NA
J gene: TRBJ1-2
clone size: NA
V gene: TRBV7-8
CDR3 DNA: TGTGCCAGCAGCTTAGCTAGAGAGTATGGCTACACCTTC
CDR3 protein: CASSLAREYGYTF

D gene: TRBD1
J gene: TRBJ1-2
clone size: many
V gene: TRBV12-3/TRBV12-4
CDR3 DNA: TGTGCCAGTTCTACGGGACAGCCCTATGGCTACACCTTC
CDR3 protein: CASSTGQPYGYTF

D gene: NA
J gene: TRBJ1-2
clone size: many
V gene: TRBV20-1
CDR3 DNA: TGCAGTGCTACCCCCAGCAGCTATGGCTACACCTTC
CDR3 protein: CSATPSSYGYTF

D gene: NA
J gene: TRBJ1-1
clone size: many
V gene: TRBV29-1
CDR3 DNA: TGCAGCGTTCCACAGAACACTGAAGCTTTCTTT
CDR3 protein: CSVPQNTEAFF